What follows are 18 T cell receptor beta chains derived from one specimen sequenced in a study of CD8 T cells in Susac syndrome (dated by TCRdb to the late 2010s). Libraries came from the immunoSEQ multiplex PCR assay. RNA was extracted using the RNeasy kit, and roughly 0.45 to 1 microgram was reverse transcribed with random hexamers. TCRdb handled the public reads itself, with Q25 trimming in fastp and clone calling in MiXCR, and kept productive beta chains. Identical CDR3 protein sequences are pooled into one entry, listed with their most common genes and DNA. The sample yields approximately 100,000 distinct CDR3 sequences; roughly 95% were counted once. Together, the top ten hold approximately 0.093% of the sample. The sequenced sample consisted of CD4+ T cells from PBMCs. These receptors were collected from a human donor in good health.

The chain carries TRBV20-1 and TRBJ2-7, with D perhaps TRBD1 (5 bases). Trimming removed 6 bases from V and 4 bases from J, with 16 bases in between. CDR3 size: 13 residues. CDR1 and CDR2 from the germline V gene are DFQATT and SNEGSKA (reference sequence). The CDR3 DNA reads as TGCAGTGCAAACGATTTGACAGCTTACGAGCAGTACTTC. This gives the protein CSANDLTAYEQYF.

This clonotype was seen a single time. The chain employs TRBV28 and TRBJ2-3, with D uncertain. This CDR3 contains 9 residues. The germline gives CDR1 MDHEN, CDR2 SYDVKM. Trimming pared 8 bases from V and 5 bases from J, leaving 2 bases between. The CDR3 is CASGDTQYF. The DNA of the CDR3 is TGTGCCAGCGGAGATACGCAGTATTTT.

The rearrangement uses TRBV4-1 and TRBJ2-5; D not resolved. The V and J ends lost 4 bases and 2 bases respectively, with 11 bases between them. CDR3 size: 14 residues. Germline CDR1 and CDR2: MGHRA and YSYEKL. This CDR3 is CASSPPNSQETQYF. The CDR3, as DNA: TGCGCCAGCAGCCCCCCGAACAGTCAAGAGACCCAGTACTTC.

This chain connects TRBV29-1 to TRBJ2-7; 8 bases agree with TRBD1. The germline V gene has CDR1 SQVTM and CDR2 ANQGSEA. The CDR3 covers 12 residues. The junction had 8 bases not matched to a gene; V was cut back by 7 bases and J by 6 bases. In DNA form, the CDR3 reads TGCAGCGCTGGACAGGGTTTGGGCGAGCAGTACTTC. The encoded protein is CSAGQGLGEQYF.

The V gene is TRBV6-5, the J gene TRBJ1-1, with a tentative D call TRBD1 (5 bases). The CDR3 consists of 14 residues. Germline V lookup: CDR1 MNHEY, CDR2 SVGAGI. The V gene lost 6 bases and the J gene lost 0 bases, with 11 bases spanning the gap. DNA for the CDR3: TGTGCCAGCAGACAAGACAGCCTGAACACTGAAGCTTTCTTT. This gives the protein CASRQDSLNTEAFF.

This clonotype has just one count. V usage is TRBV7-9 and J usage is TRBJ2-4; 9 nucleotides agree with TRBD1. CDR1 is SEHNR and CDR2 is FQNEAQ in the germline V gene (reference sequence). V was clipped by 4 bases and J by 6 bases; unmatched bases: 4. The CDR3 totals 14 residues. The CDR3 reads CASSSRTGVNIQYF. CDR3 DNA sequence: TGTGCCAGCAGCTCGAGGACAGGGGTAAACATTCAGTACTTC.

The chain couples TRBV9 to TRBJ2-7; TRBD2 is a possible D gene (5 bases). Trimming removed 2 bases from V and 5 bases from J, with 14 bases in between. CDR1 is SGDLS, CDR2 YYNGEE, per germline. CDR3 length: 14 residues. The CDR3 DNA sequence: TGTGCCAGCAGCGTCGGAGCGGCTGTCAACGAGCAGTACTTC. This codes for CASSVGAAVNEQYF. Together with reference TRBV9 and TRBJ2-7, the CDR3 gives the full variable domain: DSGVTQTPKHLITATGQRVTLRCSPRSGDLSVYWYQQSLDQGLQFLIQYYNGEERAKGNILERFSAQQFPDLHSELNLSSLELGDSALYFCASSVGAAVNEQYFGPGTRLTVT.

The chain uses TRBV9 and TRBJ2-1; 8 nucleotides align to TRBD2. V gave up 3 bases and J gave up 0 bases; unmatched junction bases: 11. The CDR3 has 18 residues. Germline V gene sequence: CDR1 SGDLS, CDR2 YYNGEE. The CDR3 region is CASSAQKSGGSSYNEQFF. CDR3 in DNA: TGTGCCAGCAGCGCCCAGAAGAGCGGGGGCAGCTCCTACAATGAGCAGTTCTTC.

This clonotype showed up just once. This chain uses TRBV7-2 with TRBJ1-1, with D unclear. The CDR3 is made up of 12 amino acids. Germline V lookup: CDR1 SGHTA, CDR2 FQGNSA. Deletions cut 5 bases from V and 8 bases from J, with 12 bases between. In DNA form, the CDR3 reads TGTGCCAGCAGCCGTCCGGAGGGAGAAGCTTTCTTT. Amino acid sequence: CASSRPEGEAFF.

This rearrangement joins TRBV28 to TRBJ2-3, with TRBD2 identical over 7 bases. This CDR3 has 16 residues. From germline, CDR1 is MDHEN and CDR2 SYDVKM. V dropped 4 bases and J dropped 2; count of bases not matched to a gene: 9. The CDR3 reads CASSYGGVRTTDTQYF. The CDR3 bases are TGTGCCAGCAGTTATGGGGGGGTTCGGACCACAGATACGCAGTATTTT.

The rearrangement joins TRBV20-1 to TRBJ2-7, with TRBD1 matching over 12 bases. CDR1 DFQATT and CDR2 SNEGSKA come from the germline V gene (reference sequence). The CDR3 spans 14 residues. The J segment lost 5 bases and the V segment lost 2 bases, leaving 4 bases of the junction unmatched. Here the CDR3 DNA reads TGCAGTGCTAGAAAGGGACAGGGGGCGAACGAGCAGTACTTC. Translation: CSARKGQGANEQYF.

V is TRBV28 and J is TRBJ1-5, with D hard to call. V was clipped by 0 bases and J by 2 bases, with 11 bases between them. The CDR3 has 16 residues. Looked up from germline, CDR1 is MDHEN and CDR2 is SYDVKM. The CDR3 spells CASSLWSGRGNQPQHF. The CDR3 DNA is TGTGCCAGCAGTTTATGGTCCGGGAGAGGCAATCAGCCCCAGCATTTT.

The genes are TRBV11-2 and TRBJ2-4; 9 bases line up with TRBD2. V was clipped by 0 bases and J by 8 bases; unmatched bases: 8. The germline V gene has CDR1 SGHAT and CDR2 FQNNGV. The CDR3 covers 16 residues. The CDR3 sequence is CASSLDLSSGGYIQYF. CDR3 DNA: TGTGCCAGCAGCTTAGATCTGAGTAGCGGGGGTTACATTCAGTACTTC.

The chain joins TRBV29-1 to TRBJ2-2, with 13 bases aligning to TRBD2. The CDR3 runs 14 residues. CDR1 and CDR2 from the germline V gene are SQVTM and ANQGSEA. The ends lost 4 bases at V and 4 bases at J; junction bases unmatched: 0. The CDR3 loop reads CSVGTSGGTGELFF. The DNA of the CDR3 is TGCAGCGTTGGGACTAGCGGGGGCACCGGGGAGCTGTTTTTT.

The chain couples TRBV3-1 to TRBJ1-2; D is perhaps TRBD1 (5 bases). The V gene's germline CDR1 is LGHDT and CDR2 YNNKEL (reference sequence). The CDR3 length is 13 residues. Trimming shortened V by 2 bases and J by 7 bases, and 11 bases separated the two germline ends. This chain's CDR3 is CASSQPGRGGYTF. In DNA form, the CDR3 reads TGTGCCAGCAGCCAACCAGGGAGGGGTGGCTACACCTTC.

The chain links TRBV11-2 to TRBJ2-7, with TRBD1 identical over 8 bases. The CDR3 sequence is 12 residues long. V gave up 6 bases and J gave up 6 bases; unmatched junction bases: 4. CDR1 and CDR2 from the germline V gene are SGHAT and FQNNGV. The CDR3 DNA follows: TGTGCCAGCAGTAAACAGGGGGGCGAGCAGTACTTC. Translation: CASSKQGGEQYF.

The chain uses TRBV12-3 or TRBV12-4 and TRBJ2-1; 8 bases match TRBD1. The CDR3 runs to 15 residues. V shed 7 bases and J 2 bases; nucleotides not matched to a gene: 7. For the CDR3, the DNA is TGTGCCAGCACTTTTGGACAGGGCACCTACAATGAGCAGTTCTTC. Translated, it gives CASTFGQGTYNEQFF.

V usage is TRBV29-1 and J usage is TRBJ2-7, with D possibly TRBD1 on 7 matching bases. Germline V lookup: CDR1 SQVTM, CDR2 ANQGSEA. The CDR3 consists of 12 residues. Trimming removed 6 bases at V and 4 bases at J, with 13 bases between. The chain's CDR3 is CSVEGQPYEQYF. Written as DNA, the CDR3 is TGCAGCGTGGAGGGACAGCCTTACGAGCAGTACTTC.